This TCR beta chain was captured by sequencing in a study of T cells in narcolepsy (dated by TCRdb to the late 2010s). Notes on the research overall: Patients with narcolepsy type 1 or type 2 (NT1, NT2) and healthy control donors were enrolled in the study. The study used TCR Vbeta sequencing to track clonotypes in blood and CSF while looking for autoreactive T cells in narcolepsy patients that target self-antigens of hypocretin neurons (hypocretin, TRIB2). General findings and caveats noted by the study authors: According to the report, autoreactive clonotypes were detected serially in the blood of the same patients and of different patients, but not in healthy controls. HCRT-specific and TRIB2-specific autoreactive clonotypes were highlighted in plots that compared CD4+ T cell clonotypes in CSF versus blood from the same patient. Numbers of sequenced blood memory CD4+ clonotypes were comparable, with averages of approximately 39,000 in patients and some 30,000 in controls. No sequences matching autoreactive T cell clones were contained in some blood memory CD4+ repertoires from patients and controls.

Library construction relied on the immunoSEQ multiplex PCR assay. TCRdb took this table from immuneACCESS and kept in-frame rearrangements with V and J called. Such tables lack part of the clones; where checked against another copy, unresolved V genes explain under half of the gap, and the rest is unexplained. The sample table shows 26,000 or so clones, and roughly nine tenths are seen once. The ten biggest clones cover about 1.1% of the sample. The germline V gene yields SNHLY for CDR1 and FYNNEI for CDR2. The CDR3 spans 13 residues, from the cysteine through the phenylalanine. Only the CDR3 part of the read is kept: 39 bases, read in frame from the first base. Here V drops 5 bases and J drops 5 bases, and the junction holds 6 bases not matched to any gene. In the case of this clone: There is no known antigen for this receptor. Base qualities are missing; no much larger clone stands one base away.

Memory CD4+ T cells were sorted ex vivo from peripheral blood of narcolepsy patients and healthy controls for TCR Vbeta sequencing. Recombination linked TRBV2 to TRBJ2-7, and 7 junctional nucleotides match TRBD1. The sequence derives from a human donor with narcolepsy. Sequenced input: CD45RA- memory CD4+ T cells from PBMCs. The sample's cell subset or site label, decoded: memory T cells sorted ex vivo from peripheral blood. The CDR3 reads as follows: CASSRQGVDEQYF. Read as DNA, the sequence is TGTGCCAGCAGTCGGCAGGGGGTGGACGAGCAGTACTTC.